This T cell receptor beta chain was identified during a study of blood T cell repertoires in COVID-19. About the study: Donors in the United States, Italy and Spain gave samples during acute or convalescent COVID-19. Sample material is recorded as cDNA or gDNA derived from T cells, B-cell-depleted T cells, or PBMCs.

From germline, CDR1 is LGHNA and CDR2 YSLEER. V trimming: 0 bases; J trimming: 4 bases; junction bases outside the gene matches: 2. The CDR3 loop spans 16 amino acids. Original processing methods: Quantification of nucleated cells was approximated via reference gene primer amplification. The data were produced by immunoSEQ multiplex PCR, yet TCRdb's version contains in-frame clones alone and is incomplete. That table supplies the V and J calls and clone size; D and trimming were determined from the DNA. This sample has around 160,000 clones, with 80% to 90% found just once. This receptor was identified in a man between 60 and 75 years old with acute or convalescent COVID-19. The sample comprised peripheral blood. The V and J genes are TRBV4-3 and TRBJ2-3; TRBD2 agrees at 12 bases. CDR3 region: CASSQEPSGGADTQYF. The CDR3 nucleotides read TGCGCCAGCAGCCAAGAGCCTAGCGGGGGGGCAGATACGCAGTATTTT.